This T cell receptor (beta chain) was captured by sequencing in a study of blood T cell repertoires in COVID-19 (dated by TCRdb to the early 2020s). As for the study more broadly: Samples from collaborators originated in the United States, Italy and Spain and spanned both the acute and convalescent phases of COVID-19. The material from the prospective study consisted of cDNA or gDNA derived from T cells, B-cell-depleted T cells, or PBMCs. The dataset comprised deeply sampled blood TCRbeta repertoires from subjects exposed to, actively infected with, or recovered from COVID-19. The repertoires were made available in a free public database intended to serve as a resource for research on the immune response to SARS-CoV-2. The samples were drawn from two sources: the first 160 participants of the ongoing ImmuneRACE study, and 1,254 subjects contributed by 6 global collaborators. Sample metadata almost always included a de-identified subject ID, COVID-19 status, age in years and sex. HLA class I and class II types, where available, came from metadata supplied by the sample provider rather than from assay-based typing. What the study reported, not specific to this receptor: Clinical and demographic metadata were provided uncurated, with the amount varying by source and participant.

For this clone: Its antigen has not been determined. The sample holds no much larger clone one base away, and base qualities are not on file.

The immunoSEQ Assay, a bias-controlled multiplex PCR, was used to amplify TCRbeta CDR3 regions from genomic DNA. In the original analysis: Within the assay, amplification of reference gene primers was used to estimate how many nucleated cells each sample contained. To quantify the absolute abundance of each unique TCRbeta CDR3 rearrangement, sequence reads were collapsed and filtered. Productive Simpson clonality was computed per sample as the square root of Simpson's diversity index over productive rearrangements. This immuneACCESS table, as held by TCRdb, lists in-frame sequences with V and J called but not all clones. Of the missing ones, under half trace to an unresolved V gene in checked studies; the others have no known cause. That table gives V, J and clone size, and the DNA gave D and trimming. This sample holds some 180,000 clones; roughly 87% were observed only once. The ten largest clones represent 20% to 25% of the sample.

CDR1 and CDR2, looked up from the germline V gene (reference sequence), are MNHNY and SVGAGI. V is shortened by 3 bases, J by 6 bases, and the region joining them spans 17 bases. The CDR3, from cysteine to phenylalanine, totals 15 residues. Left in the record is the CDR3 DNA by itself, 45 bases read in frame from the first base. Whole blood was collected in K2EDTA tubes by collaborating institutions according to the institutions' own protocols. For TCRbeta analysis, collaborators shipped samples as frozen whole blood, isolated PBMCs, or DNA extracted from either of those sample types. The chain is assembled from TRBV6-6 and TRBJ1-2; tentative D gene TRBD1, with 6 bases matching. This receptor was identified in a man aged 60 to 75 with active or convalescent COVID-19. Sequencing was performed on peripheral blood. In nucleotides, the sequence is TGTGCCAGCAGTTATGGGACACGAATGTCGGATGGCTACACCTTC. It translates as CASSYGTRMSDGYTF.